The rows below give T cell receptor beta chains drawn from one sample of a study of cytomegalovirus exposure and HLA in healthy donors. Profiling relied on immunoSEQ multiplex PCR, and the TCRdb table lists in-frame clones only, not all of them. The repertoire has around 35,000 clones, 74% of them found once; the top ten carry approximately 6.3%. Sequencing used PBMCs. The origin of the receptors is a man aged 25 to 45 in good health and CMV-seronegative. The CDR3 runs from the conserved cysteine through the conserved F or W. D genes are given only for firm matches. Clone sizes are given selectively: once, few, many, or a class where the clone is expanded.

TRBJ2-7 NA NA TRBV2 CASSDLGAYEQYF TGTGCCAGCAGTGACTTAGGGGCGTACGAGCAGTACTTC
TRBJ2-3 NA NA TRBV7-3 CASSLMGGGGLLDTQYF TGTGCCAGCAGCTTAATGGGTGGGGGCGGTCTTCTGGATACGCAGTATTTT
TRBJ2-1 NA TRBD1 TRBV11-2 CASSEEGATYNEQFF TGTGCCAGCAGCGAAGAGGGGGCCACCTACAATGAGCAGTTCTTC
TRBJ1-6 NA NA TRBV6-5 CASRESSYNSPLHF TGTGCCAGCCGAGAGAGCTCCTATAATTCACCCCTCCACTTT
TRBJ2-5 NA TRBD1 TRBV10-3 CAISPRTGGTEETQYF TGTGCCATCAGTCCAAGGACAGGGGGCACCGAAGAGACCCAGTACTTC
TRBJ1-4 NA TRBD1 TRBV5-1 CASSWARGQGLTNEKLFF TGCGCCAGCAGCTGGGCCCGGGGACAGGGATTAACTAATGAAAAACTGTTTTTT
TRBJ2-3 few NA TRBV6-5 CASNVLSGATDTQYF TGTGCCAGCAATGTACTTAGCGGAGCCACAGATACGCAGTATTTT
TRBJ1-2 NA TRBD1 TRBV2 CASSETGTGGGYPF TGTGCCAGCAGTGAAACCGGGACAGGGGGTGGCTACCCCTTC
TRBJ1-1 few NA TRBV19 CASSMGLNTEAFF TGTGCCAGTAGTATGGGCCTGAACACTGAAGCTTTCTTT
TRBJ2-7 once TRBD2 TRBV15 CATSRDTSGRAGEQYF TGTGCCACCAGCAGAGATACTAGCGGGAGGGCCGGGGAGCAGTACTTC
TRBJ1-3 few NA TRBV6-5 CASSYMQGGNTIYF TGTGCCAGCAGTTACATGCAGGGAGGAAACACCATATATTTT
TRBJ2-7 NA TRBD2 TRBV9 CASSVALTSGSYEQYF TGTGCCAGCAGCGTAGCTCTCACTAGCGGGTCCTACGAGCAGTACTTC
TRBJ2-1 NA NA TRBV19 CASRRGGNRYNEQFF TGTGCCAGCCGGAGGGGGGGAAATCGATACAATGAGCAGTTCTTC
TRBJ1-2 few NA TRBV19 CASSIRNNYGYTF TGTGCCAGTAGTATCAGGAATAACTATGGCTACACCTTC
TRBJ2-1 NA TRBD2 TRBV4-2 CASSQEGTSGGYEQFF TGTGCCAGCAGCCAAGAGGGGACTAGCGGCGGGTATGAGCAGTTCTTC
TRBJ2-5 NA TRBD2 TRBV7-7 CASSLEASGGARAETQYF TGTGCCAGCAGCTTAGAGGCCAGCGGGGGGGCCAGGGCCGAGACCCAGTACTTC
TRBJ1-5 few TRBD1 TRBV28 CASSYNRGMNQPQHF TGTGCCAGCAGCTATAACAGGGGAATGAATCAGCCCCAGCATTTT
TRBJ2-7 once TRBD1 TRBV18 CASSRPTGGEQYF TGTGCCAGCTCCCGACCGACAGGGGGCGAGCAGTACTTC
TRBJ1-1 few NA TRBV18 CASSPTESVNTEAFF TGTGCCAGCTCACCAACGGAGTCTGTGAACACTGAAGCTTTCTTT
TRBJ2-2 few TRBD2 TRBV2 CASSETRGGVTGELFF TGTGCCAGCAGTGAAACCCGGGGAGGGGTCACCGGGGAGCTGTTTTTT
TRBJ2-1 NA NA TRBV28 CASSFSVVSYNEQFF TGTGCCAGCAGTTTCTCTGTCGTATCCTACAATGAGCAGTTCTTC
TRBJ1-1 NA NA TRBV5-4 CASSLGGAKNTEAFF TGTGCCAGCAGCTTGGGCGGGGCTAAGAACACTGAAGCTTTCTTT
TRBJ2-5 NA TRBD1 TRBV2 CASRDGTGGRETQYF TGTGCCAGCAGAGACGGGACAGGGGGTCGGGAGACCCAGTACTTC
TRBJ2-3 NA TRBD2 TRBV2 CASRALAGGTDTQYF TGTGCCAGCAGGGCGCTAGCGGGGGGCACAGATACGCAGTATTTT